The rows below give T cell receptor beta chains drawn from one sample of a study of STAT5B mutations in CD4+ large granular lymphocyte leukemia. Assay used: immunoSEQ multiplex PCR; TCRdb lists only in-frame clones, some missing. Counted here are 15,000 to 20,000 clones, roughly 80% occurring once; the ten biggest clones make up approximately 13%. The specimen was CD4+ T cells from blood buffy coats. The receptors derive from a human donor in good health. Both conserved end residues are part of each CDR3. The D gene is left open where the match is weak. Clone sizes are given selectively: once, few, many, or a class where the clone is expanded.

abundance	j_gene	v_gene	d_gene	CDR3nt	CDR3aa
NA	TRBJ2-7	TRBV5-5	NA	TGTGCCAGCAGCTTAAAAGGGGAAATGCAGTACTTC	CASSLKGEMQYF
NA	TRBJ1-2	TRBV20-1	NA	TGCAGTGCGATGGAGGAAGGCTACACCTTC	CSAMEEGYTF
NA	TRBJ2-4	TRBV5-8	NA	TGTGCCAGCAGCTTGGGCAACATTCAGTACTTC	CASSLGNIQYF
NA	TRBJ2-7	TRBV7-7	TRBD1	TGTGCCAGCAGCTCCGGGACAGGGGCCTACGAGCAGTACTTC	CASSSGTGAYEQYF
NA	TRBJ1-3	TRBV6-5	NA	TGTGCCAGCAGTTACGGGGTCGCCCTCTCTGGAAACACCATATATTTT	CASSYGVALSGNTIYF
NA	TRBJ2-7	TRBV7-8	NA	TGTGCCAGCAGATTGGGGACTTCCTACGAGCAGTACTTC	CASRLGTSYEQYF
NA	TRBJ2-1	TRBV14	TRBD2	TGTGCCAGCAGCCATGGGGTAGCGGGAGTTGTTTACAATGAGCAGTTCTTC	CASSHGVAGVVYNEQFF
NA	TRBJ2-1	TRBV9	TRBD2	TGTGCCAGCAGACTAGGACTAGCGGGAGCGGGGGAGCAGTTCTTC	CASRLGLAGAGEQFF
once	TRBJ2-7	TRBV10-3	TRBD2	TGTGCCATCAGTGAGTCTTTATGGACTAGCGGGAGGAACGAGCAGTACTTC	CAISESLWTSGRNEQYF
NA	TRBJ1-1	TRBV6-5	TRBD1	TGTGCCAGCAGAGGGGACAGGGGGACGAACACTGAAGCTTTCTTT	CASRGDRGTNTEAFF
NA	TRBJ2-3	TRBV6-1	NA	TGTGCCAGCAGTGATATAGGAGATACGCAGTATTTT	CASSDIGDTQYF
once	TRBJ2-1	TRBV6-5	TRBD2	TGTGCCAGCAGCGTACTAGCGGGAGGGAACAATGAGCAGTTCTTC	CASSVLAGGNNEQFF
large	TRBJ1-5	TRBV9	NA	TGTGCCAGCAGCGTATCAGGGAATAATCAGCCCCAGCATTTT	CASSVSGNNQPQHF
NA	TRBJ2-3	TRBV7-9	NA	TGTGCCAGCAGCTTTTCCCGGGACACAGATACGCAGTATTTT	CASSFSRDTDTQYF
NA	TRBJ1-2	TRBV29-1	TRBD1	TGCAGCGTTGGACAGGGCCTGAACTATGGCTACACCTTC	CSVGQGLNYGYTF
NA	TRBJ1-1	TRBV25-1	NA	TGTGCCAGCAGTGACCTTAGGACCTCGGGGGAAGCTTTCTTT	CASSDLRTSGEAFF
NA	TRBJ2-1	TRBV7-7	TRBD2	TGTGCCAGCAGCTACGGACTAGCGGGAGAGGAGGATGAGCAGTTCTTC	CASSYGLAGEEDEQFF
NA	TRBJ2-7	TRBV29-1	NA	TGCAGCGCCCTGGTCGGACAGTCGAGGGAGCAGTACTTC	CSALVGQSREQYF
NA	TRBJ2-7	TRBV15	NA	TGTGCCACCAGCCGACGGGACTCTAACGAGCAGTACTTC	CATSRRDSNEQYF
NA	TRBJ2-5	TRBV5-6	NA	TGTGCCAGCAGCTTCTCGAGATATGAGACCCAGTACTTC	CASSFSRYETQYF
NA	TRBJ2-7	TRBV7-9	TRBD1	TGTGCCAGCAGACCCACCGGGACAGGGGGGGATTACGAGCAGTACTTC	CASRPTGTGGDYEQYF
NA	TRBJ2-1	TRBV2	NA	TGTGCCAGCAGGCCCCCCGAGGCCGCCAATGAGCAGTTCTTC	CASRPPEAANEQFF
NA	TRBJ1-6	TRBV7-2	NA	TGTGCCAGCAGCTTAGCGGGTAGCGGCTCCCCGACCCTCCACTTT	CASSLAGSGSPTLHF
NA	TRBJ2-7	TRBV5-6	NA	TGTGCCAGCAGCTCAACCTACCCTGGACGGAGCTACGAGCAGTACTTC	CASSSTYPGRSYEQYF
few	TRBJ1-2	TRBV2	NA	TGTGCCAGCAGGACCCAACAGGGTAACTATGGCTACACCTTC	CASRTQQGNYGYTF
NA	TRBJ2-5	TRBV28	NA	TGTGCCAGCAGTTTCCCGGCGGGACGAGGAGAGACCCAGTACTTC	CASSFPAGRGETQYF
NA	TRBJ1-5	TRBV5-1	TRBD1	TGCGCCAGCAGCCCCGGGACAGGGGATCAGCCCCAGCATTTT	CASSPGTGDQPQHF
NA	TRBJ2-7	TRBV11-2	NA	TGTGCCAGCAGCTTAGGCTTTCTAGGCCAGATGCAGTACTTC	CASSLGFLGQMQYF
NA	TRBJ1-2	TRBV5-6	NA	TGTGCCAGCAGCGCCGGAGGTGGGGCGACTAACTATGGCTACACCTTC	CASSAGGGATNYGYTF
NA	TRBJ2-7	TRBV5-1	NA	TGCGCCAGCAGCTTGATAGGGGCGGAAGAGCAGTACTTC	CASSLIGAEEQYF
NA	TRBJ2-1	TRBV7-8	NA	TGTGCCAGCAGCCCGGACCTACGGACGGCCAATGAGCAGTTCTTC	CASSPDLRTANEQFF
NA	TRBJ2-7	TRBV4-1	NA	TGCGCCAGCAGCCAAGTAGACGGGCCAACCTACGAGCAGTACTTC	CASSQVDGPTYEQYF
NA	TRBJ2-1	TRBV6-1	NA	TGTGCCAGCAGTCCGTGCAGGGCTTGCGAGCAGTTCTTC	CASSPCRACEQFF
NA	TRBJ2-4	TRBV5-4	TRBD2	TGTGCCAGCAGCTTCGGGGTAGCGGGAGGGCCGGCCAAAAACATTCAGTACTTC	CASSFGVAGGPAKNIQYF
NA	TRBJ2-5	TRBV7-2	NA	TGTGCCAGCAGCTTAGCCCCTAGCGCAGAGACCCAGTACTTC	CASSLAPSAETQYF
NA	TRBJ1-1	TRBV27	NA	TGTGCCAGCAGTTTATGGGGGGGCTCGAACACTGAAGCTTTCTTT	CASSLWGGSNTEAFF
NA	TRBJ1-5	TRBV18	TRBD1	TGTGCCAGCTCCGGGACAGGGATGGGTCAGCCCCAGCATTTT	CASSGTGMGQPQHF